This T cell receptor (beta chain) was identified in a study of T-cell reconstitution after alpha-beta-depleted transplantation in children (dated by TCRdb to the mid-2010s). A note on the overall study: The study quantitatively tracked T-cell immune reconstitution after TCRalphabeta/CD19-depleted allogeneic hematopoietic cell transplantation in children using TCR repertoire profiling. What the study reported, not specific to this receptor: About two months after transplant, the apparently early recovery of alphabetaT-cell counts reportedly depended on just several hundred clones that had expanded rapidly and came from non-depleted graft cells. The frequencies of hyperexpanded clones fell over the following months, and after one year, T-cell counts and TCRbeta diversity were mostly attributed to newly produced T cells. In some patients, the high TCRbeta diversity seen at day 60 was put down to recipient T cells and intrathymic progenitors that had survived conditioning.

The germline V gene encodes CDR1 SQVTM and CDR2 ANQGSEA. The CDR3, from cysteine to phenylalanine, totals 14 residues. Kept here is only the CDR3 DNA, which spans 42 bases and is read in frame from base 1. After removal of 6 bases from V and 2 bases from J, the junction retains 8 bases not matched to a gene. To note about this clonotype: The target of this receptor is not known. A much larger clone differs by one base, so this may be a read error.

The treatment or condition label, read with the paper, signifies: allogeneic hematopoietic cell transplantation with graft depleted of TCRalphabeta T cells and CD19 B cells. The transplant recipients were children given TCRalphabeta/CD19-depleted allogeneic hematopoietic cell grafts. Libraries came from PCR. The reads were generated on an Illumina HiSeq 2500. TCR library preparation used molecular barcoding, with unique molecular identifiers applied to normalize quantification of the TCRbeta repertoire. The public reads were reprocessed in TCRdb via fastp at Q25 and MiXCR, keeping in-frame beta chains. Rows matching on CDR3 protein sequence are summarized as one entry with the most common DNA and genes. The sample has around 300,000 distinct CDR3 sequences on record, roughly 10% of them singletons. Of the sample, 23% is held by the ten largest clones.

Sample: peripheral blood, taken 180 days after TCRalphabeta/CD19-depleted stem cell transplant. Rearrangement joined TRBV29-1 to TRBJ2-3, with 7 bases in between that match TRBD2. The clonotype comes from a male patient aged 2-15 years who had a stem cell transplant for chronic granulomatous disease, so the T cells may come from the graft donor. The nucleotide sequence reads as follows: TGCAGCGTCGGAGCGGGGCTCCTCACAGATACGCAGTATTTT. This is translated as CSVGAGLLTDTQYF.